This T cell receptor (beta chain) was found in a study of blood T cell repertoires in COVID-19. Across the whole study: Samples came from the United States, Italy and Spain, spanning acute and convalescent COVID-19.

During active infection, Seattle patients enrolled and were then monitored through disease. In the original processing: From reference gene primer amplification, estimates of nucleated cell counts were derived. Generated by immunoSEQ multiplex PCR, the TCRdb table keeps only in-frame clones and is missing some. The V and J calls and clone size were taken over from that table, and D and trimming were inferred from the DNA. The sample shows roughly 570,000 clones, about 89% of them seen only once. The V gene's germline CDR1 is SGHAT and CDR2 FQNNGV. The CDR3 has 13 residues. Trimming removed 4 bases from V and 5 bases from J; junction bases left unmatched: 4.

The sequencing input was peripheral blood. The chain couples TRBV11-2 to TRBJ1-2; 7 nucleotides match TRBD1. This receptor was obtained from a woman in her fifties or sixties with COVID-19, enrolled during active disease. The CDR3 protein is CASSSPGQYGYTF. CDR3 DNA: TGTGCCAGCAGCTCCCCGGGACAGTATGGCTACACCTTC.